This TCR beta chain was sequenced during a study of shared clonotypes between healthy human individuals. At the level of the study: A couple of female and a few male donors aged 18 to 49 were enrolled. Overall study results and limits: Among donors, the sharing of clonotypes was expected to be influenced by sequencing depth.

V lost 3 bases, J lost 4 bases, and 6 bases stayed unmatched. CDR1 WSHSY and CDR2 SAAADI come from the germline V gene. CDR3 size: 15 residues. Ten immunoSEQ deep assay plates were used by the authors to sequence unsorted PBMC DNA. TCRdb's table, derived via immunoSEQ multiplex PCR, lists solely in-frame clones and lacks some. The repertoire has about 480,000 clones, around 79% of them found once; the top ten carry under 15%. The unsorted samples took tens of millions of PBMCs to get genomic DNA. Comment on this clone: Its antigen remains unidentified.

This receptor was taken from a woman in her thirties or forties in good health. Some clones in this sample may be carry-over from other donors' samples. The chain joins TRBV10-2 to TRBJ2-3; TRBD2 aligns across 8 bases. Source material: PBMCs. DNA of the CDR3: TGCGCCAGCAGTGAAGGGCGGGAGGTTGCAGATACGCAGTATTTT. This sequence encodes CASSEGREVADTQYF.